This TCR beta chain was profiled in a study of cytomegalovirus exposure and HLA in healthy donors. Study context: An early data release held tens of millions of unique TCRs from HLA-typed donors.

Regarding this clone: Its cognate antigen is unknown.

PCR was performed using 60 Vbeta and 13 Jbeta primers. TCRdb's copy holds only in-frame clones and misses some; the assay was immunoSEQ multiplex PCR. The sample shows fewer than 350,000 clones, around nine tenths of them seen only once. Points from the study as a whole: Most CMV-associated TCR beta chains were later found to appear HLA-restricted. Across donors, presence/absence analyses took sequencing depth to be roughly uniform. Most TCR beta V segments were productive about 87% or about 30% of the time in an earlier analysis.

The V and J ends lost 4 bases and 3 bases, in that order; junction bases with no gene match: 3. The CDR3 totals 14 residues. The germline V gene has CDR1 SGHDT and CDR2 YYEEEE. Material for sequencing was PBMCs. The V gene is TRBV5-6, the J gene TRBJ2-1, with TRBD2 matching over 8 bases. The source of this sequence is a woman aged 18-29 years in good health and CMV-seronegative. The CDR3 nucleotides are TGTGCCAGCAGCCCCGGGACTAGCTACAATGAGCAGTTCTTC. Encoded protein: CASSPGTSYNEQFF. Full variable domain (outside the CDR3, taken from reference TRBV5-6 and TRBJ2-1): DAGVTQSPTHLIKTRGQQVTLRCSPKSGHDTVSWYQQALGQGPQFIFQYYEEEERQRGNFPDRFSGHQFPNYSSELNVNALLLGDSALYLCASSPGTSYNEQFFGPGTRLTVL.